The clone carrying this TCR beta chain was seen only a few times. The record originates from a study of T-cell memory formation after mild COVID-19. TCRdb called the 5' RACE reads again in MiXCR, with one record for every CDR3 protein. The table has 250,000 to 300,000 distinct CDR3 sequences, about a sixth seen once; the top ten hold roughly 22%. The V gene lost 0 bases and the J gene lost 3 bases, with 20 bases spanning the gap. In germline, CDR1 is LGHDT, CDR2 YNNKEL (reference sequence). The CDR3 length is 18 residues. The chain is built from TRBV3-1 and TRBJ1-1; D uncertain. Input material: PBMCs or a T cell subset sorted from them (not recorded which). The receptor was isolated from a man between 18 and 35 years old who had mild COVID-19 (a few samples of this study predate the infection). Cell type and time point are not known. CDR3 sequence (DNA): TGTGCCAGCAGCCAAGAAAGAAGAAGGGTTTGGCCGGACACTGAAGCTTTCTTT. Translated, it gives CASSQERRRVWPDTEAFF.